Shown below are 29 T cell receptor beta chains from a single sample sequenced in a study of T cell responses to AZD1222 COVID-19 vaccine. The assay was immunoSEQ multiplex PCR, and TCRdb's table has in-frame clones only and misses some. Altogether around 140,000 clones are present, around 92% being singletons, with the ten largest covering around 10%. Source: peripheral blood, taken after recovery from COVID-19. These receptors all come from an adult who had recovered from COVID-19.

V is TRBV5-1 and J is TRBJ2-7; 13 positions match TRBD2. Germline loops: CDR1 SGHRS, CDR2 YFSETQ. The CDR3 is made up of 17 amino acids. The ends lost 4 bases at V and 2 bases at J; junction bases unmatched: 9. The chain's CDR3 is CASSRRPGTSGTYEQYF. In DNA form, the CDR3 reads TGCGCCAGCAGCCGACGGCCTGGGACTAGCGGGACCTACGAGCAGTACTTC.

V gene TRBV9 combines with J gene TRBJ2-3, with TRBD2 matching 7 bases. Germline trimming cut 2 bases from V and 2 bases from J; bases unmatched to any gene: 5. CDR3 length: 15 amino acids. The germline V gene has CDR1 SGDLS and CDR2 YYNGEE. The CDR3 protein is CASSVSLAATDTQYF. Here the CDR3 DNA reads TGTGCCAGCAGCGTCAGCCTAGCGGCCACAGATACGCAGTATTTT.

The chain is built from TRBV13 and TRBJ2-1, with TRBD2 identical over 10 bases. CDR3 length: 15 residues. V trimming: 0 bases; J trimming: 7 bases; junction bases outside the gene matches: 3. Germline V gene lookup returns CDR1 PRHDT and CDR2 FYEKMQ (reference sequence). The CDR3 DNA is TGTGCCAGCAGCTTAGGGCTAGCGGGAGTTAATGAGCAGTTCTTC. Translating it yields CASSLGLAGVNEQFF.

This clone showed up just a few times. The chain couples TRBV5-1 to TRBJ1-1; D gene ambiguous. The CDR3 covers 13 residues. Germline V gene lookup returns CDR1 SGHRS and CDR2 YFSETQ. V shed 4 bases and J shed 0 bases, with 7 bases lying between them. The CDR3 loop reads CASSPQMNTEAFF. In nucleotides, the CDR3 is TGCGCCAGCAGCCCGCAGATGAACACTGAAGCTTTCTTT.

Written as DNA, the CDR3 is TGTGCCAGCAGCTTTGGCGGGAGGTTGGACGAGCAGTACTTC. Amino acids: CASSFGGRLDEQYF. The V and J genes are TRBV7-3 and TRBJ2-7; 8 bases map to TRBD2. Germline-derived CDR1 and CDR2 are SGHTA and FQGTGA. The CDR3 consists of 14 residues. V trimming: 3 bases; J trimming: 5 bases; junction bases outside the gene matches: 6. Full variable domain (missing parts from reference TRBV7-3 and TRBJ2-7): GAGVSQTPSNKVTEKGKYVELRCDPISGHTALYWYRQSLGQGPEFLIYFQGTGAADDSGLPNDRFFAVRPEGSVSTLKIQRTERGDSAVYLCASSFGGRLDEQYFGPGTRLTVT.

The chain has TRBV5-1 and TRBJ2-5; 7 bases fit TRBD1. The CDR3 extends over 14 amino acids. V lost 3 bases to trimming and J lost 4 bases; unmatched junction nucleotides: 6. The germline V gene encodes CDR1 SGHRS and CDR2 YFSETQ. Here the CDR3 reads CASSSVTGVETQYF. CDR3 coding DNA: TGCGCCAGCAGCTCGGTAACAGGGGTAGAGACCCAGTACTTC. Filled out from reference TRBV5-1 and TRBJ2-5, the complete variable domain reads KAGVTQTPRYLIKTRGQQVTLSCSPISGHRSVSWYQQTPGQGLQFLFEYFSETQRNKGNFPGRFSGRQFSNSRSEMNVSTLELGDSALYLCASSSVTGVETQYFGPGTRLLVL.

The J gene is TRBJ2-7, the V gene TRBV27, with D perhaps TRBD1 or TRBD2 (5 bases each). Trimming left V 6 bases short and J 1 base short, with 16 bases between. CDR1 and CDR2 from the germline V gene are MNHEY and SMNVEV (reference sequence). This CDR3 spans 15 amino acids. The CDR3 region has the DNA TGTGCCAGCAGACCCCGGGGCGAGACGTCCTACGAGCAGTACTTC. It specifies CASRPRGETSYEQYF.

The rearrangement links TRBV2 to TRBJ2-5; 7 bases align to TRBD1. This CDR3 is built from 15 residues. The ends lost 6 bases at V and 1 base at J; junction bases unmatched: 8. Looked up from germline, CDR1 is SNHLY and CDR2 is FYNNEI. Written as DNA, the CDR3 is TGTGCCAGCAGAGGGGGCAATCCCCCCCAAGAGACCCAGTACTTC. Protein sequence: CASRGGNPPQETQYF.

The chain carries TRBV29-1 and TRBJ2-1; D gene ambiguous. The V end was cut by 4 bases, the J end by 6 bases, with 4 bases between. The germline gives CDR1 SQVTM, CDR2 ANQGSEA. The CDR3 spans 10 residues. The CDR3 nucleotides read TGCAGCGTTGGCAGCAATGAGCAGTTCTTC. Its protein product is CSVGSNEQFF.

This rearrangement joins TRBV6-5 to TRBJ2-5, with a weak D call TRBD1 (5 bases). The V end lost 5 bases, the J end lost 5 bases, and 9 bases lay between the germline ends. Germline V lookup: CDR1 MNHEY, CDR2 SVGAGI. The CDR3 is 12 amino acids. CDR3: CASSQGRETQYF. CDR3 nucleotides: TGTGCCAGCAGTCAGGGCCGGGAGACCCAGTACTTC.

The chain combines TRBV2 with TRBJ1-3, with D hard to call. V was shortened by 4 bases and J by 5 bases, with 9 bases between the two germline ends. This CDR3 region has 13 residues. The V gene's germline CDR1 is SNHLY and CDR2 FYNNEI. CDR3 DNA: TGTGCCAGCAGTGTTGGCAGCAGAAACACCATATATTTT. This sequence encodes CASSVGSRNTIYF.

The CDR3 protein is CASSTGEPLEEQYF. CDR3 DNA: TGTGCCAGCAGTACGGGAGAGCCGTTAGAGGAGCAGTACTTC. The gene calls are TRBV7-9 and TRBJ2-7; D perhaps matches TRBD2 (6 bases). The CDR3 has 14 amino acids. Between the trimmed V and J ends, which lost 6 bases and 7 bases, there was a span of 19 bases. CDR1 SEHNR and CDR2 FQNEAQ come from the germline V gene (reference sequence).

CDR3 in amino acids: CASSDRDNSPLHF. CDR3 DNA sequence: TGTGCCAGCAGTGACAGGGATAATTCACCCCTCCACTTT. V gene TRBV6-4 combines with J gene TRBJ1-6; no reliable D call. The length of the CDR3 is 13 residues. CDR1 is MRHNA, CDR2 SNTAGT, per germline. V was shortened by 2 bases and J by 5 bases, with 4 bases between the two germline ends.

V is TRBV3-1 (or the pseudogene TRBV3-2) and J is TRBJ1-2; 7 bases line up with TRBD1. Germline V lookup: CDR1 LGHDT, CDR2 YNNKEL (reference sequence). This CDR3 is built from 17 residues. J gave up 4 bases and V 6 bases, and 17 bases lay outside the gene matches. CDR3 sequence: CASSPDSRGPVGYGYTF. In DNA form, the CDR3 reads TGTGCCAGCAGTCCCGACTCAAGGGGGCCGGTTGGCTATGGCTACACCTTC.

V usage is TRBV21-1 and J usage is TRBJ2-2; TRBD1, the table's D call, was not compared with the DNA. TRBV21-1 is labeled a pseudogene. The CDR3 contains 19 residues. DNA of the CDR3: TGTGCCAGCAGCGGATGGAGACAGGGTCCTCTCAATAACACCGGGGAGCTGTTTTTT. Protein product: CASSGWRQGPLNNTGELFF.

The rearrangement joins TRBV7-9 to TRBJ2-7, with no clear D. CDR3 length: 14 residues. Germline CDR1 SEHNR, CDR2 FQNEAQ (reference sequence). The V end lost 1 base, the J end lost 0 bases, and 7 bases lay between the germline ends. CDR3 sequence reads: CASSLDHSSYEQYF. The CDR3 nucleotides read TGTGCCAGCAGCTTAGATCACAGCTCCTACGAGCAGTACTTC.

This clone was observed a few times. CDR3 in amino acids: CASSVRLGTGELFF. The CDR3 DNA reads as TGTGCCAGCAGCGTCCGACTGGGCACCGGGGAGCTGTTTTTT. The chain is built from TRBV7-2 and TRBJ2-2; the D is unclear. Trimming left V 5 bases short and J 4 bases short, with 11 bases between. Per the germline V gene, CDR1 is SGHTA and CDR2 is FQGNSA. This CDR3 region has 14 residues.

This CDR3 reads CASRVTGKDYEQYF. The DNA of the CDR3 is TGCGCCAGCAGGGTGACAGGGAAGGACTACGAGCAGTACTTC. The V call is TRBV10-2, the J call TRBJ2-7; 7 positions match TRBD1. This CDR3 spans 14 amino acids. Germline CDR1 reads WSHSY; CDR2 reads SAAADI. The J segment lost 3 bases and the V segment lost 6 bases, leaving 8 bases of the junction unmatched.

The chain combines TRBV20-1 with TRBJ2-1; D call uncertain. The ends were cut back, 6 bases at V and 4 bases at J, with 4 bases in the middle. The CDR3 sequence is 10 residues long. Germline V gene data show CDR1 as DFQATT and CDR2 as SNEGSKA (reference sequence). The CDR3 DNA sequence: TGCAGTGCCACGTACAATGAGCAGTTCTTC. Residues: CSATYNEQFF.

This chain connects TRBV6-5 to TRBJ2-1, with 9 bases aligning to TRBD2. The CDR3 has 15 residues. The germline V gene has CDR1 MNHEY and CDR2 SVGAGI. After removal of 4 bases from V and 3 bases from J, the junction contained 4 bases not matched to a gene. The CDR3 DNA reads TGTGCCAGCAGTTTAGGGACTAGCCACTACAATGAGCAGTTCTTC. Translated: CASSLGTSHYNEQFF.

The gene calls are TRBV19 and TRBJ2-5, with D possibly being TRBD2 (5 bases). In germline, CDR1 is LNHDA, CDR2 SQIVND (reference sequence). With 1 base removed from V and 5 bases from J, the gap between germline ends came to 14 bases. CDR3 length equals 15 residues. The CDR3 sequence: CASSIGGSARETQYF. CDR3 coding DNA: TGTGCCAGTAGTATAGGTGGGAGTGCGCGGGAGACCCAGTACTTC. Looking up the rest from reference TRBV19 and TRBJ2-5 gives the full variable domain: DGGITQSPKYLFRKEGQNVTLSCEQNLNHDAMYWYRQDPGQGLRLIYYSQIVNDFQKGDIAEGYSVSREKKESFPLTVTSAQKNPTAFYLCASSIGGSARETQYFGPGTRLLVL.

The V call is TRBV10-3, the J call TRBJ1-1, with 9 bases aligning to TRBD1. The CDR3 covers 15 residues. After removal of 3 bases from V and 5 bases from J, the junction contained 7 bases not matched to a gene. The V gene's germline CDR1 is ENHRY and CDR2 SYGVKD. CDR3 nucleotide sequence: TGTGCCATCAGTGAACCCGGGACAGGGTGGACTGAAGCTTTCTTT. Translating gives CAISEPGTGWTEAFF.

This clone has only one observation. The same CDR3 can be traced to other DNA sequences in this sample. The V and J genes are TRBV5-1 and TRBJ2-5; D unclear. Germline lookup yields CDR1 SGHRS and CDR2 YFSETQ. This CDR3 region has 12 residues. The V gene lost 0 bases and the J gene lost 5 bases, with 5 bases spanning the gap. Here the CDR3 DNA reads TGCGCCAGCAGCTTGGTTGGCGAGACCCAGTACTTC. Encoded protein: CASSLVGETQYF.

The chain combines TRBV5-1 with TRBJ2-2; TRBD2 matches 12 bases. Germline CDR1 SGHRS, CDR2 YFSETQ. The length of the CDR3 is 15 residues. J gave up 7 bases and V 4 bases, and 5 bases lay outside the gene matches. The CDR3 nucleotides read TGCGCCAGCAGCGTGACTAGCGGGAGTCACGGGGAGCTGTTTTTT. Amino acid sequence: CASSVTSGSHGELFF.

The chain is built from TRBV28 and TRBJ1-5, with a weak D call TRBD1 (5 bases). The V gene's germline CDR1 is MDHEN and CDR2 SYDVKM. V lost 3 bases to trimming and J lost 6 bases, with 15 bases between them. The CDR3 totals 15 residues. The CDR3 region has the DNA TGTGCCAGCAGTTTCCTCAGGGTGCTCAGTCAGCCCCAGCATTTT. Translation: CASSFLRVLSQPQHF.

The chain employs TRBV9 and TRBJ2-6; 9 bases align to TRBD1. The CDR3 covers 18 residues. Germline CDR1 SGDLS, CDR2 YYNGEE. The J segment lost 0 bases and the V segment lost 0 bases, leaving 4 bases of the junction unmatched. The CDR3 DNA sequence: TGTGCCAGCAGCGTAGTTGGGACAGGGAACTCTGGGGCCAACGTCCTGACTTTC. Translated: CASSVVGTGNSGANVLTF.

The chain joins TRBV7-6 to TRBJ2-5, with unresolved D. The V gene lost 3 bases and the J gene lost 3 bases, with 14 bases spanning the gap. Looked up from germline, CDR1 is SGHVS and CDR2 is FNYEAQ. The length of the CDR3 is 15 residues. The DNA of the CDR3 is TGTGCCAGCAGCTTCGTGAGGCTTCGCAAAGAGACCCAGTACTTC. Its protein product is CASSFVRLRKETQYF.

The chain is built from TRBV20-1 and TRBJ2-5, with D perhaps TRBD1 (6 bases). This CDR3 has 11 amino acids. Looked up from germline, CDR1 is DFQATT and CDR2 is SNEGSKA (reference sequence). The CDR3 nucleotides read TGCAGCTCAGGGGTCCGTGAGACCCAGTACTTC. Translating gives CSSGVRETQYF.

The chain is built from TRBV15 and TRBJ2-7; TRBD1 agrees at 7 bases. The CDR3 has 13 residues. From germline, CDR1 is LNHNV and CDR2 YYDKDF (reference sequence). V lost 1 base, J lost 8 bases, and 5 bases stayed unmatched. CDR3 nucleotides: TGTGCCACCAGCAGAGGGACAGGAGAGCAGCAGTACTTC. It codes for CATSRGTGEQQYF.